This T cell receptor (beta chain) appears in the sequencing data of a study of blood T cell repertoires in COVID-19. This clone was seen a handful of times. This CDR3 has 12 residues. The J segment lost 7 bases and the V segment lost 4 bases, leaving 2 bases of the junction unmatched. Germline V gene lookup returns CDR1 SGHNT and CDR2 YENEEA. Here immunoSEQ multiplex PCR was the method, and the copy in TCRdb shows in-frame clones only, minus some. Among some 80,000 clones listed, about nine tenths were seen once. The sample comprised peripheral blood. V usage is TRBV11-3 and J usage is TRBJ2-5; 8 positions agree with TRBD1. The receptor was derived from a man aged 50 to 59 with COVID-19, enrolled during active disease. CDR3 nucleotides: TGTGCCAGCAGCTCCGGACAGGGGACCCAGTACTTC. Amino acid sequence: CASSSGQGTQYF.